This T cell receptor beta chain came from a study of T cells after yellow fever vaccination. The sample holds a few counts of this clonotype. Its antigen remains unidentified. This CDR3 has 13 amino acids. The germline gives CDR1 KGHSH, CDR2 LQKENI. V was clipped by 1 base and J by 11 bases; unmatched bases: 7. Study-wide results and caveats: A secondary response was less intense yet reached its peak sooner, at day 5 versus 15. There was a small share of clonotypes that showed up in both the CD4 and CD8 compartments.

TCRdb redid the calling of the 5' RACE reads with MiXCR, one entry per CDR3 protein. The sample lists hundreds of thousands of distinct CDR3 sequences; 9% to 15% were seen once. The origin of this receptor is a man under 40 who received the YFV17D yellow fever vaccine. J is TRBJ1-1 and V is TRBV18; the match to TRBD1 covers 7 bases. Sequenced here: PBMCs, sampled on the day of the yellow fever booster vaccination. This CDR3 reads CASSPQGGGNAFF. CDR3 bases: TGTGCCAGCTCACCACAGGGAGGGGGCAATGCTTTCTTT.